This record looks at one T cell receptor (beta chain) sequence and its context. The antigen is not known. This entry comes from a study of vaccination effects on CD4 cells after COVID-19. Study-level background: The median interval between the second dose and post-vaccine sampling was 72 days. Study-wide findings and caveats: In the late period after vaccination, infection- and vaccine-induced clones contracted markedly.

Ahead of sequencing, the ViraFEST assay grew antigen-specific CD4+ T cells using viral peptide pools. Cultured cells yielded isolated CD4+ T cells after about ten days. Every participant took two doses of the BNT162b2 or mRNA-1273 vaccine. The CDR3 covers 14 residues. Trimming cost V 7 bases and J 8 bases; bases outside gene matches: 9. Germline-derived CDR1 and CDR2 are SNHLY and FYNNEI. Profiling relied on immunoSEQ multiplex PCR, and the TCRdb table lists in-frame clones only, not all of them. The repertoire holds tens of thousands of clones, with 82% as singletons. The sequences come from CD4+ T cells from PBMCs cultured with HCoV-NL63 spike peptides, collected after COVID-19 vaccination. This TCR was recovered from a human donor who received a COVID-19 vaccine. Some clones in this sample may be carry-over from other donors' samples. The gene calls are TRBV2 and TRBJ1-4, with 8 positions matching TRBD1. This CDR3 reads CASTLQGAREKLFF. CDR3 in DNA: TGTGCCAGCACTCTCCAGGGGGCGCGGGAAAAACTGTTTTTT. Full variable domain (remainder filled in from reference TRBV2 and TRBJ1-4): EPEVTQTPSHQVTQMGQEVILRCVPISNHLYFYWYRQILGQKVEFLVSFYNNEISEKSEIFDDQFSVERPDGSNFTLKIRSTKLEDSAMYFCASTLQGAREKLFFGSGTQLSVL.